Listed here are 20 T cell receptor beta chains from one sample, sequenced in a study of blood T cell repertoires in COVID-19. Assay used: immunoSEQ multiplex PCR; TCRdb lists only in-frame clones, some missing. Of about 140,000 clones in the sample, 84% were seen once. Source material: PBMCs or T cells enriched from blood (not recorded which). Receptors originate from a man aged 45-60 years in a cohort exposed to, infected with or recovered from COVID-19 (not recorded which).

In its sample, this clone was seen once. The chain employs TRBV27 and TRBJ2-7; 8 nucleotides line up with TRBD1. J was trimmed by 4 bases and V by 4 bases; bases with no gene match: 6. Germline V gives CDR1 MNHEY, CDR2 SMNVEV (reference sequence). The CDR3 length is 14 residues. The CDR3 DNA reads as TGTGCCAGCAGTTCGGGACAGGTTATTTACGAGCAGTACTTC. It yields the protein CASSSGQVIYEQYF.

This chain links TRBV29-1 with TRBJ2-7; D not certain. The CDR3 covers 10 residues. CDR1 and CDR2 from the germline V gene are SQVTM and ANQGSEA. Trimming took 4 bases from V and 6 from J, leaving 7 bases between them. The CDR3 DNA reads TGCAGCGTTGTAACTACCGAGCAGTACTTC. It encodes CSVVTTEQYF.

CDR3 nucleotide sequence: TGTGCGGCGGGAGGATCACCCCTCCACTTT. This codes for CAAGGSPLHF. The chain carries TRBV6-6 and TRBJ1-6; D is unresolved. The CDR3 runs to 10 residues. Germline CDR1 and CDR2: MNHNY and SVGAGI (reference sequence).

The chain joins TRBV9 to TRBJ2-7; TRBD1 might be the D (5 bases). The germline V gene has CDR1 SGDLS and CDR2 YYNGEE. V lost 1 base, J lost 3 bases, and 14 bases lay in between. CDR3 length: 15 amino acids. CDR3 loop: CASSVSGDSYYEQYF. The CDR3 nucleotides read TGTGCCAGCAGCGTATCCGGTGACAGCTACTACGAGCAGTACTTC. Based on the CDR3 plus reference TRBV9 and TRBJ2-7, the full variable domain is DSGVTQTPKHLITATGQRVTLRCSPRSGDLSVYWYQQSLDQGLQFLIQYYNGEERAKGNILERFSAQQFPDLHSELNLSSLELGDSALYFCASSVSGDSYYEQYFGPGTRLTVT.

J is TRBJ2-1 and V is TRBV25-1; possible D gene TRBD2, 5 bases. CDR3 length: 13 residues. Trimming stripped 4 bases from V and 6 bases from J, with 10 bases between. Per the germline V gene, CDR1 is MGHDK and CDR2 is SYGVNS. DNA of the CDR3: TGTGCCAGCAGTGCCATGGGAGCCAATGAGCAGTTCTTC. It codes for CASSAMGANEQFF.

This sequence joins TRBV28 and TRBJ1-2, with D tentatively TRBD1 (6 bases). V lost 4 bases, J lost 6 bases, and 27 bases lay in between. The CDR3 totals 18 residues. CDR1 and CDR2 (germline): MDHEN, SYDVKM. The chain's CDR3 is CASSSLPLGRGGGNGYTF. CDR3 nucleotide sequence: TGTGCCAGCAGTTCTCTCCCCCTAGGACGAGGGGGAGGGAATGGCTACACCTTC.

The rearrangement joins TRBV18 to TRBJ2-2; TRBD1 might be the D (5 bases). Trimming stripped 6 bases from V and 1 base from J, with 9 bases between. Germline V gene sequence: CDR1 KGHSH, CDR2 LQKENI. This CDR3 is 14 amino acids long. The CDR3 DNA follows: TGTGCCAGCTCCCCCGACAGGAACACCGGGGAGCTGTTTTTT. It codes for CASSPDRNTGELFF.

The chain is built from TRBV6-5 and TRBJ2-7; D possibly corresponds to TRBD2 (6 bases). The CDR3 has 13 residues. Per the germline V gene, CDR1 is MNHEY and CDR2 is SVGAGI. V lost 11 bases, J lost 2 bases, and 16 bases lay in between. CDR3 bases: TGTGCCGGAACTCGGGACTGCCCCTACGAGCAGTACTTC. The encoded protein is CAGTRDCPYEQYF.

For the CDR3, the DNA is TGTGCCAGCAGCGTCACGGGTTCCCCTTTGAACACTGAAGCTTTCTTT. Translating gives CASSVTGSPLNTEAFF. The rearrangement links TRBV7-9 to TRBJ1-1; D remains unclear. Germline V gene data show CDR1 as SEHNR and CDR2 as FQNEAQ (reference sequence). The CDR3 extends over 16 amino acids. V was shortened by 5 bases and J by 0 bases, with 16 bases between the two germline ends. The variable domain in full, completed from reference TRBV7-9 and TRBJ1-1, reads DTGVSQNPRHKITKRGQNVTFRCDPISEHNRLYWYRQTLGQGPEFLTYFQNEAQLEKSRLLSDRFSAERPKGSFSTLEIQRTEQGDSAMYLCASSVTGSPLNTEAFFGQGTRLTVV.

This clone was counted a few times. The chain combines TRBV7-3 with TRBJ1-2; 9 bases are shared with TRBD1. Losses at the gene ends were 5 bases for V and 8 bases for J; bases not matched to a gene: 6. CDR3 length: 13 residues. From germline, CDR1 is SGHTA and CDR2 FQGTGA. The CDR3: CASSPQGAWGYTF. In DNA form, the CDR3 reads TGTGCCAGCAGCCCACAGGGGGCTTGGGGCTACACCTTC. Using reference TRBV7-3 and TRBJ1-2 for the parts outside the CDR3, the full variable domain is GAGVSQTPSNKVTEKGKYVELRCDPISGHTALYWYRQSLGQGPEFLIYFQGTGAADDSGLPNDRFFAVRPEGSVSTLKIQRTERGDSAVYLCASSPQGAWGYTFGSGTRLTVV.

The chain combines TRBV3-1 (or the pseudogene TRBV3-2) with TRBJ1-6, with TRBD1 as a possible D gene (6 bases). CDR1 LGHDT and CDR2 YNNKEL come from the germline V gene (reference sequence). Trimming cost V 1 base and J 7 bases, with 8 bases left between them. There are 14 residues in the CDR3. CDR3 sequence (DNA): TGTGCCAGCAGCCAAGGGACAGAGAATTCACCCCTCCACTTT. It yields the protein CASSQGTENSPLHF.

There are a few counts of this clone. This chain uses TRBV5-4 with TRBJ2-7; D may be TRBD2 (7 bases). Per the germline V gene, CDR1 is SGHNT and CDR2 is YYREEE (reference sequence). This CDR3 has 15 residues. V shed 4 bases and J shed 3 bases, with 17 bases lying between them. CDR3 nucleotides: TGTGCCAGCAGCCAGGGAGGGGGGGACCTCTACGAGCAGTACTTC. Encoded protein: CASSQGGGDLYEQYF.

This chain uses TRBV19 with TRBJ2-1; tentatively, D is TRBD1 (5 bases). The CDR3 has 15 residues. Germline CDR1 LNHDA, CDR2 SQIVND (reference sequence). V lost 6 bases, J lost 9 bases, and 21 bases lay in between. The CDR3 protein is CASSTVFAGPAEQFF. The CDR3 DNA reads as TGTGCCAGTAGCACAGTTTTTGCAGGGCCAGCTGAGCAGTTCTTC.

J is TRBJ2-7 and V is TRBV4-3; 11 bases fit TRBD2. The CDR3 runs 17 residues. Germline CDR1 LGHNA, CDR2 YSLEER. With 0 bases clipped from V and 1 base from J, the junction kept 5 bases outside the gene matches. This chain's CDR3 is CASSQDSGTSGSYEQYF. The CDR3 nucleotides read TGCGCCAGCAGCCAAGATTCGGGGACTAGCGGATCCTACGAGCAGTACTTC.

This sequence joins TRBV9 and TRBJ2-1; 7 nucleotides agree with TRBD1. Losses at the gene ends were 5 bases for V and 0 bases for J; bases not matched to a gene: 5. CDR1 is SGDLS and CDR2 is YYNGEE in the germline V gene. The CDR3 sequence is 15 residues long. Here the CDR3 DNA reads TGTGCCAGCAGTATGACAGGGAGCTCCTACAATGAGCAGTTCTTC. It is translated as CASSMTGSSYNEQFF.

V usage is TRBV4-1 and J usage is TRBJ2-1; 9 bases are a match to TRBD1. The CDR3 is made up of 15 amino acids. V shed 5 bases, J shed 4 bases, and the junction held 6 bases outside the gene matches. Per the germline V gene, CDR1 is MGHRA and CDR2 is YSYEKL. CDR3 sequence (DNA): TGCGCCAGCAGCTACCGACAGGGGGATTACAATGAGCAGTTCTTC. This sequence encodes CASSYRQGDYNEQFF.

The chain recombines TRBV10-3 with TRBJ2-1, with D unresolved. Germline V gene data show CDR1 as ENHRY and CDR2 as SYGVKD. The CDR3 runs to 11 residues. The V gene lost 7 bases and the J gene lost 7 bases, with 8 bases spanning the gap. Here the CDR3 reads CAIKSTNEQFF. The DNA of the CDR3 is TGTGCCATCAAAAGCACTAATGAGCAGTTCTTC.

By its share, this clone is medium-sized. This rearrangement joins TRBV28 to TRBJ2-5; possibly TRBD2 for D (7 bases). Germline CDR1 MDHEN, CDR2 SYDVKM. The CDR3 sequence is 14 residues long. The ends were cut back, 1 base at V and 7 bases at J, with 13 bases in the middle. In DNA, the CDR3 is TGTGCCAGCAGTTTATTTCGGGGGGCTGGGACCCAGTACTTC. It yields the protein CASSLFRGAGTQYF.

The CDR3 region is CASGSHRRLAGGYNEQFF. As DNA, the CDR3 is TGTGCTAGTGGTTCTCATCGTAGGCTAGCGGGAGGGTACAATGAGCAGTTCTTC. The chain carries TRBV12-5 and TRBJ2-1; 12 bases are a match to TRBD2. J gave up 4 bases and V 4 bases, and 11 bases lay outside the gene matches. The length of the CDR3 is 18 residues. Germline CDR1 and CDR2: LGHNT and FRNRAP.

This clone showed up just a few times. The V and J genes are TRBV3-1 (or the pseudogene TRBV3-2) and TRBJ2-7, with TRBD2 matching 8 bases. The CDR3 is 14 amino acids. CDR1 is LGHDT and CDR2 is YNNKEL in the germline V gene (reference sequence). V shed 4 bases, J shed 2 bases, and the junction held 4 bases outside the gene matches. CDR3 residues: CASSLTSVPYEQYF. The CDR3 nucleotides read TGTGCCAGCAGCCTGACTAGCGTTCCCTACGAGCAGTACTTC.